The 18 T cell receptor beta chains below were found in one sample sequenced in a study of T cell responses to AZD1222 COVID-19 vaccine. The assay was immunoSEQ multiplex PCR, and TCRdb's table has in-frame clones only and misses some. The table has roughly 170,000 clones, about nine tenths seen once; the top ten hold less than 3%. Here the sequenced sample was peripheral blood, taken on day 0 of AZD1222 vaccination. The receptors come from an adult in good health.

The rearrangement links TRBV7-2 to TRBJ1-3; D not resolved. CDR3 length equals 12 residues. V was pared by 4 bases and J by 11 bases, with 12 bases between. CDR1 and CDR2 from the germline V gene are SGHTA and FQGNSA. In DNA, the CDR3 is TGTGCCAGCAGCTCTGGACCGAGCGCCATATATTTT. It codes for CASSSGPSAIYF.

V and J are TRBV27 and TRBJ1-6; D might be TRBD1 (5 bases). CDR1 and CDR2 (germline): MNHEY, SMNVEV (reference sequence). With 5 bases removed from V and 4 bases from J, the gap between germline ends came to 12 bases. This CDR3 contains 15 residues. CDR3 in amino acids: CASSRGTRYNSPLHF. The CDR3 DNA is TGTGCCAGCAGTCGGGGCACGCGGTATAATTCACCCCTCCACTTT.

The chain uses TRBV9 and TRBJ2-7; TRBD2 matches at 8 bases. V dropped 4 bases and J dropped 1; count of bases not matched to a gene: 7. The CDR3 is made up of 15 amino acids. Germline-derived CDR1 and CDR2 are SGDLS and YYNGEE. CDR3 in DNA: TGTGCCAGCAGCCCCGCCGGCGGGAGGTCCTACGAGCAGTACTTC. This codes for CASSPAGGRSYEQYF.

The gene calls are TRBV5-1 and TRBJ2-7, with D hard to call. The length of the CDR3 is 12 residues. V dropped 4 bases and J dropped 5 bases, with 10 bases sitting between them. CDR1 and CDR2 (germline): SGHRS, YFSETQ. The CDR3 here is CASSLTVHEQYF. The CDR3 nucleotides read TGCGCCAGCAGCCTGACGGTACACGAGCAGTACTTC.

This clone was seen once. Other DNA sequences in the same sample also yield this CDR3. CDR3 sequence (DNA): TGTGCCAGCAGCCACAGGGGGCGCACCTATGGCTACACCTTC. It translates to CASSHRGRTYGYTF. The rearrangement joins TRBV3-1 (or the pseudogene TRBV3-2) to TRBJ1-2; the match to TRBD1 covers 8 bases. Looked up from germline, CDR1 is LGHDT and CDR2 is YNNKEL (reference sequence). V lost 3 bases to trimming and J lost 4 bases; unmatched junction nucleotides: 4. CDR3 size: 14 residues.

Concerning this clone: The sample carries other DNA sequences with the same CDR3. This sequence joins TRBV5-1 and TRBJ1-1; D not resolved. The CDR3 sequence is 13 residues long. The V end lost 4 bases, the J end lost 1 base, and 8 bases lay between the germline ends. From germline, CDR1 is SGHRS and CDR2 YFSETQ. CDR3 region: CASSGGPNTEAFF. CDR3 bases: TGCGCCAGCAGCGGCGGCCCGAACACTGAAGCTTTCTTT.

V is TRBV4-1 and J is TRBJ2-3; D is uncertain. CDR3 length: 14 amino acids. Germline assignment: CDR1 MGHRA and CDR2 YSYEKL. The V and J ends lost 1 base and 3 bases respectively, with 8 bases between them. The CDR3 loop is CASSQATETDTQYF. The CDR3 DNA reads TGCGCCAGCAGCCAAGCGACGGAGACAGATACGCAGTATTTT.

The chain recombines TRBV7-2 with TRBJ1-1; D gene unclear. This CDR3 is built from 12 residues. V lost 2 bases and J lost 5, with 6 bases in between. Germline CDR1 SGHTA, CDR2 FQGNSA. CDR3 sequence: CASSLYGTEAFF. CDR3 sequence (DNA): TGTGCCAGCAGCTTATACGGGACTGAAGCTTTCTTT.

The V gene is TRBV2, the J gene TRBJ2-3; D uncertain. Trimming left V 7 bases short and J 2 bases short, with 7 bases between. The CDR3 is made up of 12 amino acids. Germline V lookup: CDR1 SNHLY, CDR2 FYNNEI. CDR3 sequence reads: CASTGYTDTQYF. The CDR3 DNA reads TGTGCCAGCACGGGTTACACAGATACGCAGTATTTT.

V is TRBV6-5 and J is TRBJ1-5, with D hard to call. CDR1 is MNHEY and CDR2 is SVGAGI in the germline V gene. CDR3 length equals 14 residues. Between the trimmed V and J ends, which lost 2 bases and 3 bases, there was a span of 8 bases. For the CDR3, the DNA is TGTGCCAGCAGTTACGCGGGTTCCAATCAGCCCCAGCATTTT. Amino acids: CASSYAGSNQPQHF.

Concerning this clone: One end of the junction varies from germline; a read error may be responsible. The rearrangement joins TRBV6-5 to TRBJ1-1; possibly TRBD1 for D (5 bases). Looked up from germline, CDR1 is MNHEY and CDR2 is SVGAGI. The CDR3 is 15 residues long. Here the CDR3 DNA reads TGTGCCAGTAGTTCCCCAGGGTTAGGGGACACTGAAGCTTTCTTT. It yields the protein CASSSPGLGDTEAFF.

CDR3: CATERGSNTEAFF. CDR3 nucleotide sequence: TGTGCCACCGAGAGGGGTTCGAACACTGAAGCTTTCTTT. This chain connects TRBV24-1 to TRBJ1-1, with D tentatively TRBD1 (5 bases). This CDR3 spans 13 amino acids. CDR1 KGHDR and CDR2 SFDVKD come from the germline V gene. V was pared by 9 bases and J by 1 base, with 11 bases between.

The chain links TRBV6-2 or TRBV6-3 to TRBJ1-4; unclear D gene. The CDR3 runs 12 residues. The V gene lost 3 bases and the J gene lost 11 bases, with 10 bases spanning the gap. CDR1 is MNHEY, CDR2 SVGEGT, per germline. CDR3 sequence (DNA): TGTGCCAGCAGTTATTCCGGGAGGAAACTGTTTTTT. Residues: CASSYSGRKLFF.

The chain recombines TRBV13 with TRBJ1-1; no clear D gene. V was cut by 5 bases and J by 6 bases, with 10 bases left in between. Germline V CDR1 and CDR2: PRHDT, FYEKMQ (reference sequence). This CDR3 comprises 12 residues. The chain's CDR3 is CASSPTGAEAFF. CDR3 coding DNA: TGTGCCAGCAGCCCCACGGGAGCTGAAGCTTTCTTT.

The chain has TRBV7-3 and TRBJ1-2; the D gene is possibly TRBD1 (6 bases). V lost 4 bases to trimming and J lost 4 bases, with 10 bases between them. The CDR3 length is 13 residues. CDR1 is SGHTA and CDR2 is FQGTGA in the germline V gene. The CDR3 region is CASSSTGAYGYTF. The CDR3 DNA is TGTGCCAGCAGCTCGACAGGTGCCTATGGCTACACCTTC. Full variable domain (remainder filled in from reference TRBV7-3 and TRBJ1-2): GAGVSQTPSNKVTEKGKYVELRCDPISGHTALYWYRQSLGQGPEFLIYFQGTGAADDSGLPNDRFFAVRPEGSVSTLKIQRTERGDSAVYLCASSSTGAYGYTFGSGTRLTVV.

The chain recombines TRBV6-2 or TRBV6-3 with TRBJ2-7; a weak D match, TRBD2 (6 bases). The germline V gene encodes CDR1 MNHEY and CDR2 SVGEGT. This CDR3 region has 14 residues. Trimming cost V 4 bases and J 2 bases, with 12 bases left between them. The CDR3 region is CASSSGEATYEQYF. CDR3 nucleotides: TGTGCCAGCAGTTCTGGGGAGGCCACCTACGAGCAGTACTTC.

This chain links TRBV7-9 with TRBJ1-1; 12 bases match TRBD1. V lost 5 bases and J lost 6; bases outside the gene matches: 10. CDR1 and CDR2 from the germline V gene are SEHNR and FQNEAQ (reference sequence). The CDR3 is made up of 16 amino acids. The CDR3 region is CASSPYRDRGRPEAFF. The CDR3 DNA follows: TGTGCCAGCAGCCCGTACCGGGACAGGGGGCGCCCTGAAGCTTTCTTT. Using reference TRBV7-9 and TRBJ1-1 for the parts outside the CDR3, the full variable domain is DTGVSQNPRHKITKRGQNVTFRCDPISEHNRLYWYRQTLGQGPEFLTYFQNEAQLEKSRLLSDRFSAERPKGSFSTLEIQRTEQGDSAMYLCASSPYRDRGRPEAFFGQGTRLTVV.

This clone was recorded once. The chain is built from TRBV28 and TRBJ1-6, with D perhaps matching TRBD1 (5 bases). V was pared by 6 bases and J by 9 bases, with 9 bases between. This CDR3 region has 12 residues. Germline V gene sequence: CDR1 MDHEN, CDR2 SYDVKM. The CDR3 DNA reads as TGTGCCAGCAGCCCTCAGGGTTCACCCCTCCACTTT. Residues: CASSPQGSPLHF.